The rows below give T cell receptor beta chains drawn from one sample of a study of T cell responses to AZD1222 COVID-19 vaccine. TCRdb's table, derived via immunoSEQ multiplex PCR, lists solely in-frame clones and lacks some. The sample has some 170,000 clones; 92% are singletons. The input for sequencing was peripheral blood, taken 28 days after the second AZD1222 dose. Source of these receptors: an adult who received the AZD1222 COVID-19 vaccine. Each CDR3 is given with its conserved first and last residue. Each record gives: CDR3 protein, clone size, V gene, D gene, J gene. D genes are given only for firm matches. Rows give clone size only sometimes, using once, few, many, or a class for an expanded clone.

cdr3_aa: CASSSLPRGRMGWGTEAFF
clone_size: .
v_call: TRBV7-8
d_call: TRBD1
j_call: TRBJ1-1

cdr3_aa: CASSPSWDIPNTIYF
clone_size: .
v_call: TRBV2
d_call: .
j_call: TRBJ1-3

cdr3_aa: CASSVVSTVPSPPTMRAGGQFF
clone_size: .
v_call: TRBV9
d_call: TRBD2
j_call: TRBJ2-1

cdr3_aa: CASGDSNSPLHF
clone_size: .
v_call: TRBV5-1
d_call: TRBD1
j_call: TRBJ1-6

cdr3_aa: CAAQWGIDYGYTF
clone_size: once
v_call: TRBV10-3
d_call: .
j_call: TRBJ1-2

cdr3_aa: CASSPNQEVNYGYTF
clone_size: .
v_call: TRBV7-9
d_call: .
j_call: TRBJ1-2

cdr3_aa: CASSLFGTEYNEQFF
clone_size: .
v_call: TRBV7-6
d_call: TRBD1
j_call: TRBJ2-1

cdr3_aa: CASPPGGIYGYTF
clone_size: .
v_call: TRBV18
d_call: .
j_call: TRBJ1-2

cdr3_aa: CASSLMTGGVWETQYF
clone_size: .
v_call: TRBV5-6
d_call: TRBD1
j_call: TRBJ2-5

cdr3_aa: CASRRSYNQPQHF
clone_size: few
v_call: TRBV2
d_call: .
j_call: TRBJ1-5

cdr3_aa: CASSLDGSLGGYTF
clone_size: .
v_call: TRBV5-1
d_call: .
j_call: TRBJ1-2

cdr3_aa: CASSISIMTGQYF
clone_size: .
v_call: TRBV4-1
d_call: .
j_call: TRBJ2-7

cdr3_aa: CATSGGTGANTEAFF
clone_size: .
v_call: TRBV15
d_call: TRBD1
j_call: TRBJ1-1

cdr3_aa: CASSPFDKGTGNEKLFF
clone_size: once
v_call: TRBV5-1
d_call: .
j_call: TRBJ1-4

cdr3_aa: CASSQVDGRRGQPQHF
clone_size: .
v_call: TRBV4-1
d_call: .
j_call: TRBJ1-5

cdr3_aa: CASSPDQSSYNEQFF
clone_size: .
v_call: TRBV10-1
d_call: .
j_call: TRBJ2-1

cdr3_aa: CASSLEGESLSPLHF
clone_size: .
v_call: TRBV5-1
d_call: .
j_call: TRBJ1-6

cdr3_aa: CASSQDRPQGDTQYF
clone_size: .
v_call: TRBV4-1
d_call: .
j_call: TRBJ2-3

cdr3_aa: CASSHPGTNEKLFF
clone_size: .
v_call: TRBV3-1/TRBV3-2
d_call: .
j_call: TRBJ1-4

cdr3_aa: CASTSGGVPYEQCF
clone_size: .
v_call: TRBV6-5
d_call: TRBD2
j_call: TRBJ2-7

cdr3_aa: CASTGPPDSANYGYTF
clone_size: .
v_call: TRBV9
d_call: .
j_call: TRBJ1-2

cdr3_aa: CASTMVGGTDTQYF
clone_size: .
v_call: TRBV19
d_call: .
j_call: TRBJ2-3

cdr3_aa: CASSPQSAGAYNEQFF
clone_size: .
v_call: TRBV3-1/TRBV3-2
d_call: .
j_call: TRBJ2-1

cdr3_aa: CASRLRNSGANVLTF
clone_size: .
v_call: TRBV2
d_call: .
j_call: TRBJ2-6

cdr3_aa: CASSQDKAGYTF
clone_size: .
v_call: TRBV4-2
d_call: .
j_call: TRBJ1-2

cdr3_aa: CASSRSGAAADTQYF
clone_size: .
v_call: TRBV2
d_call: TRBD2
j_call: TRBJ2-3

cdr3_aa: CASSPLGNDNSPLHF
clone_size: .
v_call: TRBV7-9
d_call: .
j_call: TRBJ1-6

cdr3_aa: CASSDETAPSYEQYF
clone_size: .
v_call: TRBV2
d_call: .
j_call: TRBJ2-7

cdr3_aa: CASSLVEGADTEAFF
clone_size: .
v_call: TRBV5-1
d_call: TRBD1
j_call: TRBJ1-1

cdr3_aa: CASTKTGWKDGYTF
clone_size: once
v_call: TRBV19
d_call: .
j_call: TRBJ1-2

cdr3_aa: CASSYGTGGETQYF
clone_size: .
v_call: TRBV9
d_call: TRBD1
j_call: TRBJ2-5

cdr3_aa: CASSLGGWENTEAFF
clone_size: .
v_call: TRBV7-6
d_call: .
j_call: TRBJ1-1

cdr3_aa: CASSLTPRQVYEQYF
clone_size: .
v_call: TRBV5-1
d_call: .
j_call: TRBJ2-7